This T cell receptor beta chain was sequenced in a study of blood T cell repertoires in COVID-19. At the level of the study: Sites in the United States, Italy and Spain provided acute and convalescent COVID-19 samples.

Profiling relied on immunoSEQ multiplex PCR, and the TCRdb table lists in-frame clones only, not all of them. The sample carries around 250,000 clones, around 86% recorded once. This CDR3 is built from 13 residues. Germline CDR1 SGHRS, CDR2 YFSETQ. V was trimmed by 7 bases and J by 3 bases, leaving 11 bases between them. V usage is TRBV5-1 and J usage is TRBJ2-1; possibly TRBD1 for D (5 bases). The sample comprised peripheral blood. This sequence was found in a woman aged 40 to 50 who had recovered from COVID-19. The CDR3 reads CASWLGDYNEQFF. DNA of the CDR3: TGCGCCAGCTGGCTAGGGGACTACAATGAGCAGTTCTTC.